One and the same sample provided the 8 T cell receptor beta chains below, sequenced in a study of blood T cell repertoires in COVID-19. Clones were sequenced by immunoSEQ multiplex PCR, and TCRdb holds only the in-frame ones, with some missing. The data hold about 250,000 clones, with about 86% observed a single time. The specimen sequenced was PBMCs or T cells enriched from blood (not recorded which). The receptors come from a man between 50 and 59 years old who had recovered from COVID-19.

The gene calls are TRBV4-1 and TRBJ1-4; 7 bases fit TRBD1. Germline CDR1 is MGHRA and CDR2 is YSYEKL. This CDR3 contains 16 residues. Losses at the gene ends were 2 bases for V and 4 bases for J; bases not matched to a gene: 7. The CDR3 here is CASSQQDRVGNEKLFF. The CDR3 nucleotides are TGCGCCAGCAGCCAACAAGACAGGGTGGGTAATGAAAAACTGTTTTTT.

This chain links TRBV28 with TRBJ2-3; 11 bases line up with TRBD2. Trimming took 6 bases from V and 2 from J; bases not matched to a gene: 4. The CDR3 consists of 15 residues. Germline V gene data show CDR1 as MDHEN and CDR2 as SYDVKM. The CDR3 nucleotides are TGTGCCAGCAGGTTTAGCGGGAGGGCCACAGATACGCAGTATTTT. It specifies CASRFSGRATDTQYF.

The genes are TRBV19 and TRBJ1-2, with D uncertain. This CDR3 is built from 13 residues. Trimming pared 6 bases from V and 2 bases from J, leaving 10 bases between. Germline lookup yields CDR1 LNHDA and CDR2 SQIVND (reference sequence). The CDR3 nucleotides are TGTGCCAGTAGCCAGACTATCAACTATGGCTACACCTTC. It encodes CASSQTINYGYTF.

As to this clone: An end of the junction differs from the germline gene, which may be a read error. This chain joins TRBV12-3 or TRBV12-4 and TRBJ1-5; D perhaps matches TRBD1 (6 bases). This CDR3 comprises 13 residues. The CDR3 spells CASGPGTNRPQHF. The CDR3 nucleotides are TGTGCCAGCGGACCCGGGACAAATCGGCCCCAGCATTTT.

This chain connects TRBV28 to TRBJ2-7, with a possible D match to TRBD2 (6 bases). The CDR3 runs 17 residues. Germline V gene data show CDR1 as MDHEN and CDR2 as SYDVKM. V lost 6 bases, J lost 1 base, and 22 bases lay in between. For the CDR3, the DNA is TGTGCCAGCAGCCTAAAGTTTGGGGGGAGCGTTTCCTACGAGCAGTACTTC. This encodes CASSLKFGGSVSYEQYF.

This chain links TRBV5-4 with TRBJ2-5; perhaps TRBD2 as D (6 bases). The V gene's germline CDR1 is SGHNT and CDR2 YYREEE (reference sequence). V was pared by 4 bases and J by 1 base, with 14 bases between. The CDR3 extends over 15 amino acids. In DNA form, the CDR3 reads TGTGCCAGCAGCCTAAAGCTAGCGAGCCAAGAGACCCAGTACTTC. Protein: CASSLKLASQETQYF. Full variable domain (missing parts from reference TRBV5-4 and TRBJ2-5): ETGVTQSPTHLIKTRGQQVTLRCSSQSGHNTVSWYQQALGQGPQFIFQYYREEENGRGNFPPRFSGLQFPNYSSELNVNALELDDSALYLCASSLKLASQETQYFGPGTRLLVL.

Comments on this clone: Other DNA variants within this sample encode the same CDR3. This chain links TRBV9 with TRBJ1-3, with D maybe TRBD1 (6 bases). With 0 bases removed from V and 4 bases from J, the gap between germline ends came to 11 bases. The CDR3 is 15 residues long. Germline assignment: CDR1 SGDLS and CDR2 YYNGEE. The chain's CDR3 is CASSVAQGSGNTIYF. The CDR3 nucleotides are TGTGCCAGCAGCGTAGCACAGGGCTCCGGAAACACCATATATTTT.

The chain couples TRBV29-1 to TRBJ2-7, with 8 bases matching TRBD1. Germline CDR1 reads SQVTM; CDR2 reads ANQGSEA. The CDR3 length is 12 residues. V lost 7 bases to trimming and J lost 1 base; unmatched junction nucleotides: 3. The CDR3 DNA follows: TGCAGCGCTGGGACAGGATCCTACGAGCAGTACTTC. This sequence encodes CSAGTGSYEQYF.